The rows below give T cell receptor beta chains drawn from one sample of a study of blood T cell repertoires in COVID-19. Sequencing was performed with immunoSEQ multiplex PCR; in TCRdb, only in-frame clones are kept and a portion is missing. The sample contains 150,000 to 200,000 clones, roughly four fifths of which appear only once. The sequencing sample was made of peripheral blood. These receptors all stem from a woman between 70 and 85 years old with COVID-19, enrolled during active disease. Both conserved end residues are part of each CDR3. Fields, in order: CDR3 protein, CDR3 DNA, J gene, D gene, V gene. D genes are given only for firm matches.

CDR3 protein: CASSEGPLNEQFF
CDR3 DNA: TGTGCCAGCAGTGAAGGGCCGTTGAATGAGCAGTTCTTC
J gene: TRBJ2-1
D gene: .
V gene: TRBV6-1

CDR3 protein: CASRTIRQGAQTEAFF
CDR3 DNA: TGTGCCAGCAGGACGATACGACAGGGGGCGCAAACTGAAGCTTTCTTT
J gene: TRBJ1-1
D gene: TRBD1
V gene: TRBV27

CDR3 protein: CASAGVSGANVLTF
CDR3 DNA: TGTGCCAGCGCAGGGGTATCAGGGGCCAACGTCCTGACTTTC
J gene: TRBJ2-6
D gene: .
V gene: TRBV9

CDR3 protein: CASPSPTGRNTEAFF
CDR3 DNA: TGTGCCAGCCCAAGTCCGACAGGGAGGAACACTGAAGCTTTCTTT
J gene: TRBJ1-1
D gene: TRBD1
V gene: TRBV6-5

CDR3 protein: CASSQGQGKSREQYF
CDR3 DNA: TGTGCCAGCAGCCAAGGACAGGGGAAATCGCGCGAGCAGTACTTC
J gene: TRBJ2-7
D gene: TRBD1
V gene: TRBV3-1/TRBV3-2

CDR3 protein: CASSGGTSGVGREQFF
CDR3 DNA: TGCGCCAGCAGTGGCGGGACTAGCGGGGTCGGGCGTGAGCAGTTCTTC
J gene: TRBJ2-1
D gene: TRBD2
V gene: TRBV10-1

CDR3 protein: CASTMTSGRRFYNEQFF
CDR3 DNA: TGTGCCAGCACGATGACTAGCGGGAGACGCTTCTACAATGAGCAGTTCTTC
J gene: TRBJ2-1
D gene: TRBD2
V gene: TRBV28

CDR3 protein: CASRRGSGRAANTGELFF
CDR3 DNA: TGTGCCAGCCGCCGAGGGAGCGGGAGGGCCGCGAACACCGGGGAGCTGTTTTTT
J gene: TRBJ2-2
D gene: TRBD2
V gene: TRBV2

CDR3 protein: CASLGGVWEKLFF
CDR3 DNA: TGTGCCAGCTTGGGGGGTGTTTGGGAAAAACTGTTTTTT
J gene: TRBJ1-4
D gene: .
V gene: TRBV6-5

CDR3 protein: CASSATQVPGELFF
CDR3 DNA: TGTGCCAGCAGCGCTACGCAGGTCCCCGGGGAGCTGTTTTTT
J gene: TRBJ2-2
D gene: .
V gene: TRBV7-9

CDR3 protein: CASSPTSTAGSYEQYF
CDR3 DNA: TGTGCCAGCAGCCCCACCAGTACAGCGGGCTCCTACGAGCAGTACTTC
J gene: TRBJ2-7
D gene: .
V gene: TRBV28